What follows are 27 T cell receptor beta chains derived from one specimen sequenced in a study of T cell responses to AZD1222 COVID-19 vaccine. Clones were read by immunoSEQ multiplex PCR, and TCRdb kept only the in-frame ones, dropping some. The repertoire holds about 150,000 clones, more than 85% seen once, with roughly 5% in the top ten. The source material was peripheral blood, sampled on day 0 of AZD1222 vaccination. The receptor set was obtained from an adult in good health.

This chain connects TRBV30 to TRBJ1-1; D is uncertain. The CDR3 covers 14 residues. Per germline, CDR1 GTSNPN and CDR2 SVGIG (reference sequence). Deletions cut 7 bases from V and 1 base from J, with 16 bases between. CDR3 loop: CASRLVGGNTEAFF. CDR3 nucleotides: TGTGCCTCGCGCCTAGTTGGAGGGAACACTGAAGCTTTCTTT.

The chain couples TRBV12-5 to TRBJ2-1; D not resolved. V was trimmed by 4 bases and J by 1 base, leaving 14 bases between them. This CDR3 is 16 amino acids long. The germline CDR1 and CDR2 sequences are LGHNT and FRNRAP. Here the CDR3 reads CASGSGLWASYNEQFF. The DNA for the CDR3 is TGTGCTAGTGGTTCCGGCCTTTGGGCTTCCTACAATGAGCAGTTCTTC.

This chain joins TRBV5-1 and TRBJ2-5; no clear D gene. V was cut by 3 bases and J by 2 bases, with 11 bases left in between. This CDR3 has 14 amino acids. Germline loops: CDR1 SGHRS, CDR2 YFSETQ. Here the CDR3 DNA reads TGCGCCAGCAGCTCCCTGAGTCTTCAAGAGACCCAGTACTTC. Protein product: CASSSLSLQETQYF.

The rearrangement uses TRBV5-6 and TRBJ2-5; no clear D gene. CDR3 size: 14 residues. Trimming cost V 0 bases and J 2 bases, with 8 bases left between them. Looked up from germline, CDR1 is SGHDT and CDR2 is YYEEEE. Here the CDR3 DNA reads TGTGCCAGCAGCTTGGCGGCAGCACAAGAGACCCAGTACTTC. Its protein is CASSLAAAQETQYF.

DNA of the CDR3: TGTGCCAGCAGTGGATCCGGGACAGGGGTCCACGAGCAGTACTTC. Protein product: CASSGSGTGVHEQYF. The chain is built from TRBV25-1 and TRBJ2-7; TRBD1 aligns across 10 bases. The J segment lost 5 bases and the V segment lost 4 bases, leaving 8 bases of the junction unmatched. Germline V lookup: CDR1 MGHDK, CDR2 SYGVNS. The CDR3 is 15 amino acids.

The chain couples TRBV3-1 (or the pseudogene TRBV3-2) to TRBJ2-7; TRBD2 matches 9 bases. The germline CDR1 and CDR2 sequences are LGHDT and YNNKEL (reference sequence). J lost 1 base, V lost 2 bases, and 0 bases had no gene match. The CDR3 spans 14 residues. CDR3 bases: TGTGCCAGCAGCCAACTAGCGGGATCCTACGAGCAGTACTTC. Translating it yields CASSQLAGSYEQYF.

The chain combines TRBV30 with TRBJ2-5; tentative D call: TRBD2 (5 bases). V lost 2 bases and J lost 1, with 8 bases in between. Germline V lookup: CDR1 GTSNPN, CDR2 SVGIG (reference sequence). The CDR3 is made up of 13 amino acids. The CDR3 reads CAWSLAFQETQYF. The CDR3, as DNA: TGTGCCTGGAGTTTAGCGTTCCAAGAGACCCAGTACTTC.

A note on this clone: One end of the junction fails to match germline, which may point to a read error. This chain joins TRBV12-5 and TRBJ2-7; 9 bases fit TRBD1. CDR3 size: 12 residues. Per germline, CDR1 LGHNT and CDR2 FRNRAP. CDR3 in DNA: TGTGCTAGTGGTTTGCCCCACCGGGACAGGGAGTTC. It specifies CASGLPHRDREF.

The CDR3 DNA follows: TGTGCCAGCAGCTGGACTAGCGGGAGGGCAGATACGCAGTATTTT. Translation: CASSWTSGRADTQYF. The J gene is TRBJ2-3, the V gene TRBV7-2; 15 bases are a match to TRBD2. There are 15 residues in the CDR3. Trimming cost V 4 bases and J 4 bases; bases outside gene matches: 0. Germline values: CDR1 SGHTA, CDR2 FQGNSA.

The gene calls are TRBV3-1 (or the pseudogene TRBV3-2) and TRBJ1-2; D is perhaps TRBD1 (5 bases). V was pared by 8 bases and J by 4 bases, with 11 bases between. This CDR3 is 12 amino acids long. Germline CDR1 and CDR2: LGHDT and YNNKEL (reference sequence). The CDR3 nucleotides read TGTGCCAGCCAACAGGCTTCCTATGGCTACACCTTC. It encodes CASQQASYGYTF.

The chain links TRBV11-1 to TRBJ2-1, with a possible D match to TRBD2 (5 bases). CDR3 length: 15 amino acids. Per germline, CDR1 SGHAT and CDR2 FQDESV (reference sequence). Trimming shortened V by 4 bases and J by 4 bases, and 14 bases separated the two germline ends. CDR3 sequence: CASSSGESGYNEQFF. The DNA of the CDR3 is TGTGCCAGCAGCTCCGGGGAGAGCGGATACAATGAGCAGTTCTTC. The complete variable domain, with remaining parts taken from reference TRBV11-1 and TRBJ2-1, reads EAEVAQSPRYKITEKSQAVAFWCDPISGHATLYWYRQILGQGPELLVQFQDESVVDDSQLPKDRFSAERLKGVDSTLKIQPAELGDSAMYLCASSSGESGYNEQFFGPGTRLTVL.

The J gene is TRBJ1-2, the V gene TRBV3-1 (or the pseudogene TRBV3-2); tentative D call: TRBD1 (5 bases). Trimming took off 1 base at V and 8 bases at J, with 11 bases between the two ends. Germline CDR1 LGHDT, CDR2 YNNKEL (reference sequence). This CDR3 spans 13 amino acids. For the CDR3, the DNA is TGTGCCAGCAGCCAAGGGGGGGATGGAGGCTACACCTTC. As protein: CASSQGGDGGYTF.

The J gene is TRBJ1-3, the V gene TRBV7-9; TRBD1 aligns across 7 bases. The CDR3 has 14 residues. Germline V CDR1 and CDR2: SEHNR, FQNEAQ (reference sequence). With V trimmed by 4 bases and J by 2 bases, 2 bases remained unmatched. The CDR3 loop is CASSYGQAGNTIYF. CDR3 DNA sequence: TGTGCCAGCAGCTATGGACAGGCTGGAAACACCATATATTTT.

DNA for the CDR3: TGTGCCAGCAATTCACCCGGGGTAAGCACTGAAGCTTTCTTT. It encodes CASNSPGVSTEAFF. This chain links TRBV6-5 with TRBJ1-1, with no clear D. The CDR3 is 14 residues long. Trimming cost V 7 bases and J 4 bases, with 16 bases left between them. Per the germline V gene, CDR1 is MNHEY and CDR2 is SVGAGI.

The CDR3 DNA reads as TGTGCCAGTAGTATGGGACTAGCGGGTTGGAAAGAGACCCAGTACTTC. Translating it yields CASSMGLAGWKETQYF. The chain carries TRBV19 and TRBJ2-5, with 12 bases identical to TRBD2. The CDR3 has 16 residues. The V and J ends lost 3 bases and 3 bases, in that order; junction bases with no gene match: 5. Germline CDR1 is LNHDA and CDR2 is SQIVND (reference sequence).

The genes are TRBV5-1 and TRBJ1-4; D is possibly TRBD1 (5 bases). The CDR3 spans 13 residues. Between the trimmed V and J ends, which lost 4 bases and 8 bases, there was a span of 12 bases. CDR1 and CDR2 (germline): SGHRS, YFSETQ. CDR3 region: CASSTGGEEKLFF. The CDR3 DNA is TGCGCCAGCAGCACCGGAGGGGAGGAAAAACTGTTTTTT.

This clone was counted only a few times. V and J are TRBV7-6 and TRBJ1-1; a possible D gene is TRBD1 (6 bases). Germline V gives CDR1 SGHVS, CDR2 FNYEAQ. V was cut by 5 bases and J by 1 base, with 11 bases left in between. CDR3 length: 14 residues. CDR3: CASSAQTGNTEAFF. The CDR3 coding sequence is TGTGCCAGCAGCGCTCAGACAGGGAACACTGAAGCTTTCTTT.

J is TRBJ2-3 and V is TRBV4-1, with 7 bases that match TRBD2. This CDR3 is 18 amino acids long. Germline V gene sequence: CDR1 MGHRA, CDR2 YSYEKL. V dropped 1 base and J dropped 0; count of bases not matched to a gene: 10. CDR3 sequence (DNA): TGCGCCAGCAGCCAAGGCCGGGCTAGCGGAGGGAGCACAGATACGCAGTATTTT. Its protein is CASSQGRASGGSTDTQYF.

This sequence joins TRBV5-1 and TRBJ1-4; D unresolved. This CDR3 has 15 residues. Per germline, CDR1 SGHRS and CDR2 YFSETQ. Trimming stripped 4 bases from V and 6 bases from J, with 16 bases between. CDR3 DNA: TGCGCCAGCAGCCCTCAAAGGGCGGTAGATGAAAAACTGTTTTTT. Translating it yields CASSPQRAVDEKLFF.

The CDR3 sequence: CASSFSSGGANEKLFF. The CDR3 nucleotides read TGTGCCAGCAGCTTCTCTTCTGGGGGGGCTAATGAAAAACTGTTTTTT. The V call is TRBV5-5, the J call TRBJ1-4; D might be TRBD1 (5 bases). This CDR3 contains 16 residues. V lost 2 bases, J lost 3 bases, and 14 bases lay in between. CDR1 is SGHKS, CDR2 YYEKEE, per germline (reference sequence).

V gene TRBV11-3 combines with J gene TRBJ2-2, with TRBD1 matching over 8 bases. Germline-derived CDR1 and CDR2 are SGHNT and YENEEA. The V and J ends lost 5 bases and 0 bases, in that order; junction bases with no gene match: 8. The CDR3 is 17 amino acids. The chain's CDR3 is CASSPRGQAANTGELFF. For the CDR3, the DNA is TGTGCCAGCAGCCCGCGGGGACAGGCCGCGAACACCGGGGAGCTGTTTTTT.

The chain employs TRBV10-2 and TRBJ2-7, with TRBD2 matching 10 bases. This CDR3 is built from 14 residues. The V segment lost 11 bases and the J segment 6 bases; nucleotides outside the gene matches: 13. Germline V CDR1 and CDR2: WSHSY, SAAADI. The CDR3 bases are TGCGCCGTCAGGGGTGCTAGCGGGAGCCGCGAGCAGTACTTC. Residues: CAVRGASGSREQYF.

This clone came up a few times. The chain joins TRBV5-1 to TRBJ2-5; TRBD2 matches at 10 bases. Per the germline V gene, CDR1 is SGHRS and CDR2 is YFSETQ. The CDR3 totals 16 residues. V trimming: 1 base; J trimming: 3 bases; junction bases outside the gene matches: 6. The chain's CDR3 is CASSLQGTSEEETQYF. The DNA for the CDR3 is TGCGCCAGCAGCTTGCAGGGGACTAGCGAAGAAGAGACCCAGTACTTC. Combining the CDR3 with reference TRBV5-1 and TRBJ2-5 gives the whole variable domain KAGVTQTPRYLIKTRGQQVTLSCSPISGHRSVSWYQQTPGQGLQFLFEYFSETQRNKGNFPGRFSGRQFSNSRSEMNVSTLELGDSALYLCASSLQGTSEEETQYFGPGTRLLVL.

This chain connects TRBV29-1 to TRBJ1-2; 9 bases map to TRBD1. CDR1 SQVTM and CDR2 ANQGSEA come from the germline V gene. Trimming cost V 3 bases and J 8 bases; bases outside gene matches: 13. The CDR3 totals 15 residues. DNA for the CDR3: TGCAGCGTTGATAAACCGGTAACAGGGGGCCGAGGCTACACCTTC. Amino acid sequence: CSVDKPVTGGRGYTF.

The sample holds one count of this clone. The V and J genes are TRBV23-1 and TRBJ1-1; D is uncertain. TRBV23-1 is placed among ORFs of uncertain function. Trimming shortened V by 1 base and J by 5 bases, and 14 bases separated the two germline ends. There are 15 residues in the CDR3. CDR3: CASSQWRIGGTEAFF. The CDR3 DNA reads TGCGCCAGCAGTCAATGGCGGATAGGTGGGACTGAAGCTTTCTTT.

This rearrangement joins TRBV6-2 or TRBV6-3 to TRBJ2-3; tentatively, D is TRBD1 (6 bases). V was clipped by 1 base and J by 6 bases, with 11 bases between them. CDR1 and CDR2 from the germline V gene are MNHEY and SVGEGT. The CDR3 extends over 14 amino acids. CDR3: CASSYLWDKDTQYF. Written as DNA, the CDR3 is TGTGCCAGCAGTTACTTATGGGACAAGGATACGCAGTATTTT.

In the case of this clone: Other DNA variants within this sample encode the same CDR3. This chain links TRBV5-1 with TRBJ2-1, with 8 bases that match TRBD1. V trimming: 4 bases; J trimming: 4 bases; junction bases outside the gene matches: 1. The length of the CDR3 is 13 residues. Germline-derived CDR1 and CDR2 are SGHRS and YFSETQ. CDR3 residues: CASSRDRYNEQFF. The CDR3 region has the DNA TGCGCCAGCAGCCGGGACAGGTACAATGAGCAGTTCTTC.